What follows are 22 T cell receptor beta chains derived from one specimen sequenced in a study of Tregs in tolerant kidney transplant recipients. The nonmyeloablative bone marrow transplants came from related graft donors, with transient mixed chimerism. The data were produced by immunoSEQ multiplex PCR, yet TCRdb's version contains in-frame clones alone and is incomplete. Its table records about 15,000 clones. The source material was CD4+ T cells from blood (PBMCs), sampled 12 months after the transplant. The receptors derive from a human patient who received a combined kidney and bone marrow transplant. Some of the T cells may derive from the graft donor.

Worth noting for this clone: With the read ending 3 residues before the CDR3 end, the germline J gene is used to fill in that end. The rearrangement uses TRBV20-1 and TRBJ2-7, with TRBD1 matching 12 bases. This CDR3 comprises 14 residues. Looked up from germline, CDR1 is DFQATT and CDR2 is SNEGSKA (reference sequence). After removal of 4 bases from V and 4 bases from J, the junction contained 5 bases not matched to a gene. CDR3 DNA, as far as it was read: TGCAGTGCTAAGGGACAGGGGGCTCTATACGAG. Translating it yields CSAKGQGALYE. In full, the CDR3 is CSAKGQGALYEQYF.

As concerns this clone: With the read ending 3 residues before the CDR3 end, the germline J gene is used to fill in that end. The V call is TRBV19, the J call TRBJ2-7, with TRBD1 matching 9 bases. With 0 bases clipped from V and 6 bases from J, the junction kept 3 bases outside the gene matches. The CDR3 covers 14 residues. Germline V gene lookup returns CDR1 LNHDA and CDR2 SQIVND (reference sequence). The CDR3 here is CASSIEWTGVEQYF. Incomplete CDR3 DNA: TGTGCCAGTAGTATAGAATGGACAGGGGTCGAG.

Regarding this clone: The read ends 3 residues early relative to the CDR3; the germline J gene fills the gap. The chain couples TRBV7-8 to TRBJ1-5; TRBD1 agrees at 9 bases. V was clipped by 2 bases and J by 5 bases; unmatched bases: 4. Germline V CDR1 and CDR2: SGHVS, FQNEAQ. This CDR3 contains 15 residues. CDR3 sequence: CASSLLGTGHQPQHF. The DNA read from the CDR3 is TGTGCCAGCAGCTTACTCGGGACAGGGCATCAGCCC.

About this clone itself: The CDR3 end falls 3 residues outside the read, so it is completed with the germline J gene. This chain connects TRBV19 to TRBJ1-2, with D possibly TRBD1 on 6 matching bases. The germline V gene encodes CDR1 LNHDA and CDR2 SQIVND (reference sequence). There are 15 residues in the CDR3. The V and J ends lost 3 bases and 3 bases respectively, with 14 bases between them. The CDR3 DNA, read in part, is TGTGCCAGTAGTATTGACAGGAGTTCATACTATGGC. Its translation: CASSIDRSSYYG. The full CDR3 protein reads CASSIDRSSYYGYTF. Full variable domain (remainder filled in from reference TRBV19 and TRBJ1-2): DGGITQSPKYLFRKEGQNVTLSCEQNLNHDAMYWYRQDPGQGLRLIYYSQIVNDFQKGDIAEGYSVSREKKESFPLTVTSAQKNPTAFYLCASSIDRSSYYGYTFGSGTRLTVV.

A remark on this clone: Read data end 3 residues before the CDR3 end; the end is taken from the germline J gene. The chain joins TRBV20-1 to TRBJ2-2; no firm D call. Trimming stripped 0 bases from V and 0 bases from J, with 14 bases between. CDR1 is DFQATT, CDR2 SNEGSKA, per germline (reference sequence). This CDR3 is built from 17 residues. The sequenced part of the CDR3 DNA is TGCAGTGCTAGAGATATCCGCGCGTTGGCGAACACCGGGGAG. This sequence encodes CSARDIRALANTGE. The whole CDR3 sequence is CSARDIRALANTGELFF.

A note on this clone: From the germline J gene comes the end of the CDR3, since the read stops 3 residues before it. The genes are TRBV20-1 and TRBJ2-7, with 11 bases aligning to TRBD2. Germline trimming cut 0 bases from V and 2 bases from J; bases unmatched to any gene: 12. The CDR3 runs 18 residues. The germline V gene encodes CDR1 DFQATT and CDR2 SNEGSKA (reference sequence). CDR3 sequence: CSARDLRLAGGWTYEQYF. The CDR3 bases that were read are TGCAGTGCTAGAGATCTCAGGCTAGCGGGAGGCTGGACCTACGAG.

Comment on this clone: The CDR3 is cut off 3 residues early in the read; its end comes from the germline J gene. The rearrangement joins TRBV27 to TRBJ1-1; TRBD1 aligns across 9 bases. V gave up 4 bases and J gave up 2 bases; unmatched junction bases: 14. This CDR3 has 18 amino acids. Looked up from germline, CDR1 is MNHEY and CDR2 is SMNVEV (reference sequence). CDR3 residues: CASSSYRSGTGRNTEAFF. The sequenced CDR3 bases are TGTGCCAGCAGTTCATATCGGTCCGGGACAGGGAGAAACACTGAA.

Regarding this clone: Coverage ceases 3 residues before the CDR3 finishes, and the germline J gene fills in the end. This chain links TRBV16 with TRBJ1-3, with a weak D call TRBD1 (6 bases). This CDR3 is 13 amino acids long. CDR1 is KGHSY, CDR2 FQNENV, per germline. The CDR3 bases that were read are TGTGCCAGCAGCCAATCGGTCCAGGGGCGC. Translating gives CASSQSVQGR. The full CDR3 protein is CASSQSVQGRIYF. Full variable domain (rest looked up from reference TRBV16 and TRBJ1-3): GEEVAQTPKHLVRGEGQKAKLYCAPIKGHSYVFWYQQVLKNEFKFLISFQNENVFDETGMPKERFSAKCLPNSPCSLEIQATKLEDSAVYFCASSQSVQGRIYFGEGSWLTVV.

CDR3 protein: CAVGGGNEQFF. The DNA read from the CDR3 is TGTGCCGTAGGGGGGGGCAATGAG. The V gene is TRBV10-3, the J gene TRBJ2-1, with D tentatively TRBD2 (7 bases). The read gets to within 3 residues of the CDR3 end, and the germline J gene fills in the rest. Germline V gene data show CDR1 as ENHRY and CDR2 as SYGVKD. Trimming took 11 bases from V and 6 from J, leaving 11 bases between them. The CDR3 contains 11 residues.

As for this clone: The read ends 3 residues shy of where the CDR3 ends; the end is completed using the germline J gene. The V gene is TRBV7-2, the J gene TRBJ2-3; D not resolved. Trimming left V 5 bases short and J 0 bases short, with 9 bases between. Germline lookup yields CDR1 SGHTA and CDR2 FQGNSA. The CDR3 runs 14 residues. The CDR3 region is CASSPHISTDTQYF. The CDR3 bases that were read are TGTGCCAGCAGCCCCCACATAAGCACAGATACG.

To note about this clone: The sequenced fragment ends 3 residues before the CDR3 boundary, so the rest is inferred from the germline J gene. V is TRBV19 and J is TRBJ2-7; TRBD1 agrees at 9 bases. The V and J ends lost 5 bases and 5 bases, in that order; junction bases with no gene match: 7. Looked up from germline, CDR1 is LNHDA and CDR2 is SQIVND (reference sequence). There are 14 residues in the CDR3. Partial CDR3 DNA: TGTGCCAGTAGTGTCTGGACAGGGGCCCACGAG. This codes for CASSVWTGAHE. The complete CDR3 sequence is CASSVWTGAHEQYF.

A remark on this clone: The DNA ends 3 residues before the CDR3 does, and the rest of the CDR3 is filled in from the germline J gene. The chain employs TRBV7-9 and TRBJ2-2; TRBD1 matches 7 bases. The germline V gene has CDR1 SEHNR and CDR2 FQNEAQ (reference sequence). The length of the CDR3 is 14 residues. The junction had 2 bases not matched to a gene; V was cut back by 0 bases and J by 7 bases. The CDR3 region is CASSLAQGNGELFF. The DNA read from the CDR3 is TGTGCCAGCAGCTTAGCACAGGGGAACGGGGAG.

The CDR3 here is CASSLGSAGGYEQYF. CDR3 DNA (partial): TGCGCCAGCAGCTTGGGGAGCGCGGGAGGCTACGAG. The V call is TRBV5-1, the J call TRBJ2-7; 8 bases agree with TRBD2. The CDR3 end lies 3 residues beyond the end of the read and is filled in from the germline J gene. This CDR3 has 15 residues. Germline V gene sequence: CDR1 SGHRS, CDR2 YFSETQ. V lost 0 bases and J lost 3; bases outside the gene matches: 5.

As concerns this clone: Sequencing ends 3 residues short of the CDR3 end; the germline J gene provides the rest. Other DNA sequences in this sample translate to the same CDR3. The V call is TRBV5-5, the J call TRBJ1-6; 8 bases are shared with TRBD1. In germline, CDR1 is SGHKS, CDR2 YYEKEE (reference sequence). Trimming took 0 bases from V and 7 from J; bases not matched to a gene: 3. The CDR3 has 15 residues. Incomplete CDR3 DNA: TGTGCCAGCAGCTTGGTACAGGGGGAAAATTCACCC. Amino acids: CASSLVQGENSP. The entire CDR3 reads CASSLVQGENSPLHF.

A remark on this clone: Coverage ceases 3 residues before the CDR3 finishes, and the germline J gene fills in the end. This chain links TRBV29-1 with TRBJ1-2; D is possibly TRBD1 (6 bases). This CDR3 comprises 13 residues. Germline lookup yields CDR1 SQVTM and CDR2 ANQGSEA. With 6 bases removed from V and 1 base from J, the gap between germline ends came to 12 bases. The sequenced CDR3 bases are TGCAGCGTGGGTAGGGACATTAACTATGGC. It encodes CSVGRDINYG. The full CDR3 reads CSVGRDINYGYTF.

Comment on this clone: The CDR3 end falls 3 residues outside the read, so it is completed with the germline J gene. V usage is TRBV19 and J usage is TRBJ1-1; 7 positions match TRBD1. Germline-derived CDR1 and CDR2 are LNHDA and SQIVND (reference sequence). The V segment lost 1 base and the J segment 1 base; nucleotides outside the gene matches: 3. The CDR3 totals 15 residues. The CDR3 is CASSIVNRGNTEAFF. The sequenced CDR3 bases are TGTGCCAGTAGTATAGTTAACAGGGGGAACACTGAA. Full variable domain (rest looked up from reference TRBV19 and TRBJ1-1): DGGITQSPKYLFRKEGQNVTLSCEQNLNHDAMYWYRQDPGQGLRLIYYSQIVNDFQKGDIAEGYSVSREKKESFPLTVTSAQKNPTAFYLCASSIVNRGNTEAFFGQGTRLTVV.

Comments on this clone: The sequence runs out 3 residues before the end of the CDR3; the remainder is reconstructed from the germline J gene. This chain connects TRBV10-3 to TRBJ2-2, with D possibly matching TRBD2 (5 bases). V dropped 8 bases and J dropped 4 bases, with 14 bases sitting between them. Per the germline V gene, CDR1 is ENHRY and CDR2 is SYGVKD. This CDR3 region has 14 residues. CDR3: CAILPLRGTGELFF. CDR3 DNA (partial): TGTGCCATCCTACCCCTACGGGGCACCGGGGAG.

A remark on this clone: The read falls 3 residues short of the CDR3 end, and the missing part is taken from the germline J gene. This chain uses TRBV5-1 with TRBJ1-2, with 9 positions matching TRBD1. The length of the CDR3 is 14 residues. Germline CDR1 reads SGHRS; CDR2 reads YFSETQ. The chain's CDR3 is CASSPGQGKLGYTF. The DNA read from the CDR3 is TGCGCCAGCAGCCCTGGACAGGGGAAGTTGGGC.

Remarks on this clone: The sequence runs out 3 residues before the end of the CDR3; the remainder is reconstructed from the germline J gene. This chain connects TRBV4-1 to TRBJ2-1, with 9 bases lining up with TRBD2. The germline V gene encodes CDR1 MGHRA and CDR2 YSYEKL. The V segment lost 7 bases and the J segment 2 bases; nucleotides outside the gene matches: 12. CDR3 length: 17 residues. The CDR3 sequence: CASNLLIAGAAYNEQFF. The covered CDR3 bases are TGCGCCAGCAACCTCCTTATAGCGGGAGCGGCCTACAATGAG.

As to this clone: The read terminates 3 residues ahead of where the CDR3 ends, so the germline J gene completes it. The chain combines TRBV4-1 with TRBJ2-7; TRBD1 aligns across 11 bases. Germline V CDR1 and CDR2: MGHRA, YSYEKL. The CDR3 has 16 residues. J lost 5 bases, V lost 2 bases, and 8 bases had no gene match. The sequenced CDR3 bases are TGCGCCAGCAGCCAACGCCCGGGACAGGGGGGGGACGAG. This sequence encodes CASSQRPGQGGDE. The whole CDR3 is CASSQRPGQGGDEQYF.

Worth noting for this clone: The read finishes 3 residues shy of the CDR3 end, and the germline J gene is used to complete it. The rearrangement joins TRBV12-3 or TRBV12-4 to TRBJ2-5; D unclear. This CDR3 comprises 13 residues. V was shortened by 3 bases and J by 1 base, with 6 bases between the two germline ends. The part of the CDR3 DNA that was read is TGTGCCAGCAGTTTTTACAGCCAAGAGACC. Translated: CASSFYSQET. The CDR3, in full, reads CASSFYSQETQYF.

Notes on this clone: With the read ending 3 residues before the CDR3 end, the germline J gene is used to fill in that end. The V call is TRBV18, the J call TRBJ2-1; TRBD2 matches at 10 bases. Looked up from germline, CDR1 is KGHSH and CDR2 is LQKENI. This CDR3 spans 14 amino acids. The V and J ends lost 1 base and 8 bases, in that order; junction bases with no gene match: 2. The DNA read from the CDR3 is TGTGCCAGCTCACCACGAAGCGGGAGGGATGAG. The encoded protein is CASSPRSGRDE. The CDR3 as a whole reads CASSPRSGRDEQFF.